Listed below are T cell receptor beta chains from one sample, sequenced in a study of blood T cell repertoires in COVID-19. Data came from immunoSEQ multiplex PCR; TCRdb stores just in-frame clones and leaves some out. The data show about 160,000 clones, with approximately 87% seen just once and 10% held by the top ten. Sequenced material: peripheral blood. The receptors derive from a woman in her 70s with COVID-19, enrolled during active disease. Each CDR3 is given without its conserved first and last residue.

v_gene | CDR3aa
TRBV6-5 | ASRYSGTGSEKLF
TRBV28 | ASSLPRISGNTIY
TRBV7-2 | ASSLAPGGTEAF
TRBV30 | AWMPGQETQY
TRBV7-2 | ASSRARRGGSLTDTQY
TRBV3-1/TRBV3-2 | ASSLLGGTGGLAYNEQF
TRBV6-2/TRBV6-3 | ASSINDRAGNTIY
TRBV5-1 | ASSLTSGVEETQY
TRBV15 | ATSRGGLARNIQY
TRBV19 | ASMSGNREKLF
TRBV6-6 | ASSVIRDYEQY
TRBV18 | ASSPGAGDKSGNTIY
TRBV3-1/TRBV3-2 | ASSQARDRDTQY
TRBV24-1 | ATSGLDGGETQY
TRBV6-5 | ASNARREVETQY
TRBV3-1/TRBV3-2 | ASSLGTGGNYGYT
TRBV10-3 | AISPGGNTEAF
TRBV10-3 | AISEALDNQPQH